Detailed here is one TCR beta chain. This record belongs to a study of blood T cell repertoires in COVID-19. Study context: Researchers got acute and convalescent COVID-19 samples from the United States, Italy and Spain.

The authors' processing: Amplification from reference gene primers served as the basis for estimated nucleated cell counts. Assay: immunoSEQ multiplex PCR; the TCRdb copy retains only in-frame clones and omits some. That table is the source of V, J and clone size, and D and trimming were worked out from the DNA. The sample holds about 15,000 clones, more than 70% seen once. The ends were cut back, 0 bases at V and 5 bases at J, with 11 bases in the middle. Germline V lookup: CDR1 SGHTA, CDR2 FQGNSA. The CDR3 is 14 residues long. The sample taken for sequencing was peripheral blood. This clonotype was obtained from a human donor in a cohort sampled during active COVID-19. J is TRBJ2-7 and V is TRBV7-2; perhaps TRBD1 as D (7 bases). The CDR3 sequence: CASSLAPGGNEQYF. The CDR3 DNA reads as TGTGCCAGCAGCTTAGCCCCAGGGGGGAACGAGCAGTACTTC.